The subject of this entry is one T cell receptor (beta chain). Its antigen has not been determined. The library was produced with 5' RACE. For each TCR library, approximately 3.5 ug of total RNA was used. cDNA was synthesized with SMARTScribe reverse transcriptase in eight separate reactions per sample. During cDNA synthesis, unique molecular identifiers containing a 6-nucleotide sample barcode were introduced by template switching. Two nested PCRs of roughly 16 and 10 cycles amplified the TCRalpha and TCRbeta cDNA, and bead purification followed each PCR. Before amplification, the cDNA was treated with uracil DNA-glycosylase and purified using the QIAquick PCR purification kit. The second PCR was the step at which Illumina TruSeq-compatible adapters and sample-specific barcodes were added. Library quality and concentration were checked on TapeStation and Qubit, and libraries were pooled at about 5 ng each. Sequencing of the pooled libraries was done on an Illumina HiSeq2500 single-index Rapid Run using custom sequencing primers and 2 x 100 bp reads. Per the authors' processing: UMI-based consensus assembly with MiGEC version 1.2.6 was used to correct PCR and sequencing errors. MiXCR version 2.1.1 handled V(D)J alignment, clonotype assembly and CDR3 extraction. To normalise gene usage, clonotype sharing and MAIT/NKT TCR abundance, the analysis used the top 1000, 10 000 and 20 000 clonotypes per sample. After downsampling to 27 000 UMIs, diversity was calculated as the inverse Simpson index using the vegan R package. Paired Mann-Whitney U tests were applied to discordant twin pairs, with Benjamini-Hochberg correction for multiple testing. With the reads reprocessed by TCRdb, a single entry stands for each CDR3 protein sequence and no DNA is reported. Clone size and V and J calls follow TCRdb, not the original study. The table for this sample lists 350,000 to 550,000 distinct CDR3 sequences. The top ten hold roughly 2.2% of the sample.

A roughly 2.6 ml peripheral blood sample was drawn into PAXgene tubes per donor and stored at -80°C. Total RNA was isolated from whole blood with the PAXgene blood miRNA kit on an automated QIAcube, without T cell sorting. Peripheral blood from monozygotic twin pairs, either concordant or discordant for inflammatory bowel disease, underwent deep TCRalpha and TCRbeta repertoire profiling that used unique molecular barcoding. Smoking habits were recorded for all twin pairs, and each individual was classified as a current, former or never smoker. This specimen belongs to a study of monozygotic twins with inflammatory bowel disease (dated by TCRdb to about 2019). For the study in its entirety: The complete study included some 28 monozygotic twin pairs: 19 IBD-discordant Danish pairs and nine German pairs, of which four were IBD-concordant and five were IBD-discordant. Within discordant pairs, disease-associated traits were sought mainly by comparing IBD patients with their genetically identical healthy co-twins. Each individual had, on average, about 151 000 unique TCRalpha sequences and 181 000 unique TCRbeta sequences available for analysis. Study-wide conclusions, independent of this receptor: Background noise and inter-individual variability may have been introduced into the repertoires by the differing immunosuppressive treatments among patients. Concordant and discordant twins showed no difference in repertoire similarity, possibly because of limited statistical power. A decrease in TCRbeta repertoire diversity, as measured by inverse Simpson index, was observed in IBD patients compared with their healthy co-twins. Fewer clonotypes were shared with other individuals by IBD patients than by healthy twins, most markedly in patients showing signs of disease activity. The results gave no support for a single strong signal or clonotype linked to IBD. The analysis was unable to tell different T cell subtypes apart.

Per the germline V gene, SNHLY is the CDR1 and FYNNEI is the CDR2. Spanning cysteine to phenylalanine, the CDR3 consists of 13 amino acids. There is no recorded DNA. Here the chain combines TRBV2 and TRBJ2-3; TCRdb outputs TRBD2, but without DNA this stays unchecked. The sample taken for sequencing was blood. The TCR was taken from a human donor with ulcerative colitis or Crohn's disease, or a healthy co-twin of an affected twin (not recorded which). The CDR3 has the sequence CASTSEGVNTQYF.